This T cell receptor (beta chain) is drawn from a study of T cell responses to AZD1222 COVID-19 vaccine. General study points: At baseline, just a handful of AZD1222 recipients tested seropositive. Most donors were white British and more were female, and clonal diversity was possibly underestimated. Among spike-specific TCRs, nearly half reportedly target unmutated variant regions. It was only after the peak T cell response that any repertoires were sampled.

About this clone: What it binds is unknown.

Only in-frame clones appear in the TCRdb table, and some are missing; sequencing was by immunoSEQ multiplex PCR. The sample carries roughly 100,000 clones, approximately 90% recorded once. Trimming left V 5 bases short and J 2 bases short, with 18 bases between. Germline assignment: CDR1 SEHNR and CDR2 FQNEAQ (reference sequence). The CDR3 is made up of 16 amino acids. This clonotype was sampled from an adult who received the AZD1222 COVID-19 vaccine. The chain is built from TRBV7-9 and TRBJ1-2; D is unclear. The sequenced sample was peripheral blood, obtained 28 days after the second AZD1222 dose. CDR3: CASSPPGGVINYGYTF. CDR3 coding DNA: TGTGCCAGCAGCCCCCCCGGCGGGGTTATCAACTATGGCTACACCTTC.